The 31 T cell receptor beta chains below come from one sample, sequenced in a study of shared clonotypes between healthy human individuals. Sequencing was performed with immunoSEQ multiplex PCR; in TCRdb, only in-frame clones are kept and a portion is missing. The sample yields about half a million clones, 81% seen once. The sample was PBMCs. These receptors were taken from a woman between 40 and 50 years old in good health. Some clones in this sample may be carry-over from other donors' samples.

A few counts support this clone. The V call is TRBV7-9, the J call TRBJ2-6; D ambiguous. Trimming shortened V by 7 bases and J by 4 bases, and 8 bases separated the two germline ends. CDR3 length: 13 residues. The germline CDR1 and CDR2 sequences are SEHNR and FQNEAQ (reference sequence). CDR3 DNA: TGTGCCAGCAAGTCGGCAGGGGCCAACGTCCTGACTTTC. It codes for CASKSAGANVLTF. Full variable domain (remainder filled in from reference TRBV7-9 and TRBJ2-6): DTGVSQNPRHKITKRGQNVTFRCDPISEHNRLYWYRQTLGQGPEFLTYFQNEAQLEKSRLLSDRFSAERPKGSFSTLEIQRTEQGDSAMYLCASKSAGANVLTFGAGSRLTVL.

The chain uses TRBV7-2 and TRBJ2-5; a possible D gene is TRBD2 (6 bases). V was clipped by 8 bases and J by 0 bases, with 19 bases between them. The CDR3 runs 16 residues. The germline CDR1 and CDR2 sequences are SGHTA and FQGNSA. The CDR3 protein is CASLPRGDLYQETQYF. The CDR3 DNA reads TGTGCCAGCCTCCCCCGAGGGGACTTGTACCAAGAGACCCAGTACTTC.

Turning to this clone: This likely reflects a read error, since a far larger clone is one base away. This chain connects TRBV7-6 to TRBJ2-5; TRBD1 aligns across 8 bases. The germline V gene has CDR1 SGHVS and CDR2 FNYEAQ. V gave up 5 bases and J gave up 7 bases; unmatched junction bases: 6. This CDR3 spans 13 amino acids. The CDR3 DNA reads TGTGCCAGCAGCCCAGGACAGGGTGGGACCCAGTACTTC. Its translation: CASSPGQGGTQYF.

The rearrangement links TRBV5-4 to TRBJ2-2, with TRBD1 matching 9 bases. V dropped 1 base and J dropped 6; count of bases not matched to a gene: 4. The length of the CDR3 is 15 residues. Germline CDR1 reads SGHNT; CDR2 reads YYREEE (reference sequence). The CDR3 coding sequence is TGTGCCAGCAGCTTGTCACAGGGGGCTTCCGGGGAGCTGTTTTTT. This codes for CASSLSQGASGELFF.

The V gene is TRBV11-2, the J gene TRBJ2-7; TRBD1 matches at 7 bases. Germline CDR1 reads SGHAT; CDR2 reads FQNNGV. The junction had 5 bases not matched to a gene; V was cut back by 4 bases and J by 2 bases. The CDR3 contains 14 residues. CDR3 residues: CASSSTQGAYEQYF. CDR3 in DNA: TGTGCCAGCAGCTCCACCCAGGGGGCCTACGAGCAGTACTTC.

For this clone: One base separates it from a far larger clone, so it is likely a read error. The same CDR3 also results from other DNA sequences found in this sample. The chain carries TRBV28 and TRBJ1-2, with 8 bases lining up with TRBD1. V shed 5 bases, J shed 7 bases, and the junction held 6 bases outside the gene matches. This CDR3 is 13 amino acids long. CDR1 is MDHEN and CDR2 is SYDVKM in the germline V gene. The CDR3 nucleotides read TGTGCCAGCAGTCCAGGGGGCAGGCCTGGCTACACCTTC. Its protein product is CASSPGGRPGYTF.

V usage is TRBV28 and J usage is TRBJ2-7; D gene uncertain. Looked up from germline, CDR1 is MDHEN and CDR2 is SYDVKM. Trimming took 3 bases from V and 6 from J, leaving 6 bases between them. The CDR3 consists of 11 residues. For the CDR3, the DNA is TGTGCCAGCAGTTTCTTCACCGAGCAGTACTTC. It specifies CASSFFTEQYF.

The J gene is TRBJ2-1, the V gene TRBV7-9; TRBD2 matches at 12 bases. Looked up from germline, CDR1 is SEHNR and CDR2 is FQNEAQ (reference sequence). The CDR3 covers 15 residues. With 4 bases clipped from V and 8 bases from J, the junction kept 6 bases outside the gene matches. CDR3 coding DNA: TGTGCCAGCAGCTCGACTAGCGGGAGTGGGGATGAGCAGTTCTTC. Amino acids: CASSSTSGSGDEQFF.

The rearrangement links TRBV10-3 to TRBJ2-1, with a possible D match to TRBD1 (5 bases). CDR1 and CDR2 (germline): ENHRY, SYGVKD. The CDR3 is 17 amino acids. V lost 4 bases to trimming and J lost 0 bases, with 16 bases between them. DNA for the CDR3: TGTGCCATCAGTGTCGGTCCCAGGGCGAGCTCCTACAATGAGCAGTTCTTC. Translating gives CAISVGPRASSYNEQFF.

J is TRBJ2-1 and V is TRBV30, with D maybe TRBD2 (5 bases). The germline V gene encodes CDR1 GTSNPN and CDR2 SVGIG (reference sequence). V lost 3 bases and J 6 bases, leaving 15 bases between the germline ends. The CDR3 consists of 14 residues. CDR3 sequence reads: CAWSMRSSGNEQFF. The CDR3, as DNA: TGTGCCTGGAGCATGAGATCCAGCGGCAATGAGCAGTTCTTC. The full variable domain, completed using reference TRBV30 and TRBJ2-1, is SQTIHQWPATLVQPVGSPLSLECTVEGTSNPNLYWYRQAAGRGLQLLFYSVGIGQISSEVPQNLSASRPQDRQFILSSKKLLLSDSGFYLCAWSMRSSGNEQFFGPGTRLTVL.

As regards this clone: This likely traces to a read error, being one base from a far larger clone. The chain couples TRBV10-2 to TRBJ2-2; tentatively, D is TRBD1 (6 bases). CDR1 WSHSY and CDR2 SAAADI come from the germline V gene. This CDR3 is 14 amino acids long. The CDR3 here is CASSENRVTEELFF. The CDR3 DNA sequence: TGCGCCAGCAGTGAGAACAGGGTAACCGAGGAGCTGTTTTTT.

This clone was counted at least ten times. Other nucleotide sequences from this sample produce the same CDR3. This rearrangement joins TRBV27 to TRBJ2-1, with TRBD1 matching over 8 bases. Germline V gives CDR1 MNHEY, CDR2 SMNVEV (reference sequence). The junction had 6 bases not matched to a gene; V was cut back by 3 bases and J by 5 bases. The CDR3 covers 15 residues. Written as DNA, the CDR3 is TGTGCCAGCAGTTTTAGACAGGGGATTCACAATGAGCAGTTCTTC. It translates to CASSFRQGIHNEQFF.

Comments on this clone: An end of the junction does not agree with germline; a read error may underlie this. This chain connects TRBV11-2 to TRBJ2-5; 10 bases agree with TRBD2. The length of the CDR3 is 12 residues. Germline V CDR1 and CDR2: SGHAT, FQNNGV. The DNA for the CDR3 is TGTGCCAGCAGGATAACTAGCGGGATTACACACTTC. The encoded protein is CASRITSGITHF.

The CDR3 sequence is CASSQLPTADYEQYF. The CDR3 DNA is TGCGCCAGCAGCCAACTTCCTACGGCAGACTACGAGCAGTACTTC. The rearrangement links TRBV4-1 to TRBJ2-7; D unclear. The CDR3 has 15 residues. The germline V and J ends were trimmed by 2 bases and 3 bases, with 14 bases remaining between them. Germline loops: CDR1 MGHRA, CDR2 YSYEKL.

V usage is TRBV5-1 and J usage is TRBJ1-5; no firm D call. V gave up 1 base and J gave up 1 base, with 9 bases separating them. Per germline, CDR1 SGHRS and CDR2 YFSETQ. The CDR3 is 15 residues long. The CDR3 bases are TGCGCCAGCAGCTTGTCCGGCAACAGCAATCAGCCCCAGCATTTT. Its protein is CASSLSGNSNQPQHF.

The genes are TRBV2 and TRBJ1-5; possibly TRBD1 for D (5 bases). CDR1 and CDR2 (germline): SNHLY, FYNNEI. CDR3 size: 15 residues. V was clipped by 4 bases and J by 0 bases, with 10 bases between them. The DNA for the CDR3 is TGTGCCAGCAGTGTCTGGACAAATAGCAATCAGCCCCAGCATTTT. Translation: CASSVWTNSNQPQHF.

The chain has TRBV6-5 and TRBJ2-7; D remains ambiguous. Germline V gives CDR1 MNHEY, CDR2 SVGAGI. There are 13 residues in the CDR3. Trimming removed 2 bases at V and 6 bases at J, with 11 bases between. The CDR3 spells CASSYDPRSEQYF. DNA of the CDR3: TGTGCCAGCAGTTACGACCCCCGGAGCGAGCAGTACTTC.

The chain combines TRBV19 with TRBJ1-6, with TRBD1 matching 7 bases. This CDR3 contains 16 residues. Germline lookup yields CDR1 LNHDA and CDR2 SQIVND (reference sequence). After removal of 6 bases from V and 10 bases from J, the junction contained 15 bases not matched to a gene. Written as DNA, the CDR3 is TGTGCCAGTAGGGTACAGGGGCTCTCTCGATTCTCACCCCTCCACTTT. Its protein product is CASRVQGLSRFSPLHF.

Turning to this clone: Given a much more abundant clone one base away, this may be a read error. Other DNA sequences in the sample encode the same CDR3. This chain connects TRBV7-9 to TRBJ2-1; 7 bases line up with TRBD2. J was trimmed by 4 bases and V by 6 bases; bases with no gene match: 12. Germline V CDR1 and CDR2: SEHNR, FQNEAQ (reference sequence). The CDR3 extends over 16 amino acids. The CDR3 sequence is CASSRWAGVSYNEQFF. The CDR3 nucleotides read TGTGCCAGCAGTCGTTGGGCGGGAGTGTCATACAATGAGCAGTTCTTC.

V and J are TRBV13 and TRBJ1-5; D not resolved. CDR3 length: 14 residues. V was trimmed by 0 bases and J by 6 bases, leaving 9 bases between them. CDR1 and CDR2 (germline): PRHDT, FYEKMQ (reference sequence). CDR3 sequence reads: CASSLGRVLQPQHF. DNA of the CDR3: TGTGCCAGCAGCTTAGGGCGGGTTCTTCAGCCCCAGCATTTT.

The chain uses TRBV29-1 and TRBJ2-1, with 9 bases identical to TRBD1. Germline CDR1 is SQVTM and CDR2 is ANQGSEA. V shed 7 bases and J 0 bases; nucleotides not matched to a gene: 7. The CDR3 is made up of 15 amino acids. CDR3 region: CSGTGTGSSYNEQFF. CDR3 DNA sequence: TGCAGCGGGACCGGGACAGGGTCCTCCTACAATGAGCAGTTCTTC.

A remark on this clone: A far larger clone is just one base off, so this is likely a read error. This sample also contains other DNA sequences that code for the same CDR3. The chain recombines TRBV11-2 with TRBJ1-1; D not resolved. The CDR3 length is 14 residues. Germline V gene sequence: CDR1 SGHAT, CDR2 FQNNGV. This chain's CDR3 is CASSLAGVHTEAFF. CDR3 in DNA: TGTGCCAGTAGCTTAGCCGGGGTTCACACTGAAGCTTTCTTT.

Only one count was recorded for this clone. One base separates it from a far larger clone, so it is likely a read error. Other DNA sequences in this sample translate to the same CDR3. This chain connects TRBV11-2 to TRBJ2-5; D unclear. Germline CDR1 and CDR2: SGHAT and FQNNGV. The CDR3 spans 13 residues. Trimming left V 5 bases short and J 8 bases short, with 15 bases between. This chain's CDR3 is CASSPGPRETQYF. In DNA, the CDR3 is TGTGCCAGCAGCCCTGGCCCAAGAGAAACCCAGTACTTC.

CDR3 nucleotide sequence: TGTGCCAGCAGTGACACGACTAGGGCGAACACCGGGGAGCTGTTTTTT. Translation gives CASSDTTRANTGELFF. This chain uses TRBV6-4 with TRBJ2-2, with D perhaps matching TRBD2 (6 bases). Deletions cut 2 bases from V and 0 bases from J, with 10 bases between. Germline lookup yields CDR1 MRHNA and CDR2 SNTAGT. The CDR3 is 16 residues long.

The rearrangement uses TRBV30 and TRBJ1-5; D is perhaps TRBD1 (5 bases). The germline V and J ends were trimmed by 3 bases and 2 bases, with 8 bases remaining between them. Germline CDR1 GTSNPN, CDR2 SVGIG (reference sequence). This CDR3 spans 13 amino acids. CDR3 amino acids: CAWREGGNQPQHF. In nucleotides, the CDR3 is TGTGCCTGGAGGGAAGGGGGCAATCAGCCCCAGCATTTT.

The rearrangement joins TRBV7-6 to TRBJ2-5; D not certain. Trimming removed 5 bases at V and 5 bases at J, with 12 bases between. This CDR3 comprises 13 residues. Germline CDR1 reads SGHVS; CDR2 reads FNYEAQ. The CDR3: CASSRAAGETQYF. CDR3 in DNA: TGTGCCAGCAGCCGCGCTGCTGGGGAGACCCAGTACTTC.

V and J are TRBV6-5 and TRBJ2-5; TRBD2 matches at 7 bases. The CDR3 contains 15 residues. The germline CDR1 and CDR2 sequences are MNHEY and SVGAGI. The junction had 7 bases not matched to a gene; V was cut back by 6 bases and J by 0 bases. The CDR3 bases are TGTGCCAGCAGGAACGGACTAGGGAACCAAGAGACCCAGTACTTC. It encodes CASRNGLGNQETQYF.

The chain links TRBV5-1 to TRBJ2-7; D remains unclear. CDR1 and CDR2 (germline): SGHRS, YFSETQ. There are 14 residues in the CDR3. Trimming cost V 1 base and J 1 base, with 9 bases left between them. CDR3 sequence: CASSLHTESYEQYF. In DNA, the CDR3 is TGCGCCAGCAGCTTGCACACGGAGTCCTACGAGCAGTACTTC.

For this clone: A far larger clone is a single base away, which makes a read error likely. This same CDR3 is encoded by further DNA sequences in the sample. The J gene is TRBJ1-1, the V gene TRBV5-1; TRBD1 matches 7 bases. The length of the CDR3 is 14 residues. Germline loops: CDR1 SGHRS, CDR2 YFSETQ. The CDR3 region is CASSLETGNTEAFF. The CDR3 DNA reads TGCGCCAGCAGCTTGGAGACAGGGAACACTGAAGCTTTTTTT. The full variable domain, rest sourced from reference TRBV5-1 and TRBJ1-1, is KAGVTQTPRYLIKTRGQQVTLSCSPISGHRSVSWYQQTPGQGLQFLFEYFSETQRNKGNFPGRFSGRQFSNSRSEMNVSTLELGDSALYLCASSLETGNTEAFFGQGTRLTVV.

The V and J genes are TRBV2 and TRBJ2-5, with 9 bases aligning to TRBD1. The germline V gene has CDR1 SNHLY and CDR2 FYNNEI. Trimming at V came to 6 bases and at J to 3 bases, leaving 2 bases not matched to a gene. This CDR3 comprises 13 residues. Here the CDR3 reads CASRGTGKETQYF. The CDR3 coding sequence is TGTGCCAGCAGGGGGACAGGGAAAGAGACCCAGTACTTC.

The J gene is TRBJ2-5, the V gene TRBV11-2, with D hard to call. This CDR3 is built from 13 residues. The germline gives CDR1 SGHAT, CDR2 FQNNGV. Trimming stripped 1 base from V and 5 bases from J, with 8 bases between. This CDR3 reads CASSLAREETQYF. The CDR3 DNA is TGTGCCAGCAGCTTAGCCAGAGAGGAGACCCAGTACTTC. The variable domain in full, with the rest retrieved from reference TRBV11-2 and TRBJ2-5, is EAGVAQSPRYKIIEKRQSVAFWCNPISGHATLYWYQQILGQGPKLLIQFQNNGVVDDSQLPKDRFSAERLKGVDSTLKIQPAKLEDSAVYLCASSLAREETQYFGPGTRLLVL.